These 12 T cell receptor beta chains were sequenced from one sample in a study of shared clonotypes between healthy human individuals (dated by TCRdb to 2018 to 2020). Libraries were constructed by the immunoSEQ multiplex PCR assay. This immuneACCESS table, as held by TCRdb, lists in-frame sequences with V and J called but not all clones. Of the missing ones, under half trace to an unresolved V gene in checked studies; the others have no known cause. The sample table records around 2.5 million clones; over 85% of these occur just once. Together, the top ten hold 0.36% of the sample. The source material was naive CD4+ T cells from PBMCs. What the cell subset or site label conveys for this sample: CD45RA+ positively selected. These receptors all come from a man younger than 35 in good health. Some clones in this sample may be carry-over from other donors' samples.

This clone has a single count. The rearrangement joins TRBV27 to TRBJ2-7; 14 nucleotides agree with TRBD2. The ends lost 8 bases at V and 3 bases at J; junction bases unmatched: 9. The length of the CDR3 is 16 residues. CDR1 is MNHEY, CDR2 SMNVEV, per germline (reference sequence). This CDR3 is CASRFLGTSGSYEQYF. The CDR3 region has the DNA TGTGCCAGCCGGTTCCTAGGGACTAGCGGGAGCTACGAGCAGTACTTC.

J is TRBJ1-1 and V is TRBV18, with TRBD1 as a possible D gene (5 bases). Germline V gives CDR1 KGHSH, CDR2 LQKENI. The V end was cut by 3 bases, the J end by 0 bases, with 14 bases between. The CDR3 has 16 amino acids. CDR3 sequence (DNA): TGTGCCAGCTCACCCCAATCACAGGAGTTGAACACTGAAGCTTTCTTT. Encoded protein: CASSPQSQELNTEAFF.

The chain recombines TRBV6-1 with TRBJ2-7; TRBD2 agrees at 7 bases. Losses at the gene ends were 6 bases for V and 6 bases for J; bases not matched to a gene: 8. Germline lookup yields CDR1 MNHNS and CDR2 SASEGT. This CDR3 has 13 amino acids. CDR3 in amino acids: CASRAGPGGEQYF. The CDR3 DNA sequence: TGTGCCAGCAGGGCGGGTCCGGGAGGCGAGCAGTACTTC.

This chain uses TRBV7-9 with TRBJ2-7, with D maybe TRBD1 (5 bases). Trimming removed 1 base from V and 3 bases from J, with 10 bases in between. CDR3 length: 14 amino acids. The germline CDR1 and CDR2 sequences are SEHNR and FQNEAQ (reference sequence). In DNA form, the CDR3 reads TGTGCCAGCAGCTTAGAGGCCAGGGACTACGAGCAGTACTTC. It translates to CASSLEARDYEQYF. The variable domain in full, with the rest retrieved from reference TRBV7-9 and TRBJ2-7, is DTGVSQNPRHKITKRGQNVTFRCDPISEHNRLYWYRQTLGQGPEFLTYFQNEAQLEKSRLLSDRFSAERPKGSFSTLEIQRTEQGDSAMYLCASSLEARDYEQYFGPGTRLTVT.

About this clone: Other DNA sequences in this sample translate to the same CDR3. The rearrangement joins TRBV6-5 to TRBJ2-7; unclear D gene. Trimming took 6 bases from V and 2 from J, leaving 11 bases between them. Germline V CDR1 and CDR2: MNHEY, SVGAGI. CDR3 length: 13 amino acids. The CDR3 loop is CASRRGRTYEQYF. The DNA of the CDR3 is TGTGCCAGCAGGAGAGGCAGAACCTACGAGCAGTACTTC.

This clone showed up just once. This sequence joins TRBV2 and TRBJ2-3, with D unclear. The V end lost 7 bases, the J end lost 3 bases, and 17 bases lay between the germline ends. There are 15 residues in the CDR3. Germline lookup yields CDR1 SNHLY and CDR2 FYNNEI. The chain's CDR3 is CASIRNVLRTDTQYF. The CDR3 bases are TGTGCCAGCATCCGAAACGTTTTAAGAACAGATACGCAGTATTTT.

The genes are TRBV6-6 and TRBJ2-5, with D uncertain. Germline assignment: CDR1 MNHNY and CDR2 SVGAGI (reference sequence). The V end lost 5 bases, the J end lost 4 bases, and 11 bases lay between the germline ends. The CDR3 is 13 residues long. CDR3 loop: CASSAARLETQYF. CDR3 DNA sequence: TGTGCCAGCAGTGCCGCCCGATTAGAGACCCAGTACTTC.

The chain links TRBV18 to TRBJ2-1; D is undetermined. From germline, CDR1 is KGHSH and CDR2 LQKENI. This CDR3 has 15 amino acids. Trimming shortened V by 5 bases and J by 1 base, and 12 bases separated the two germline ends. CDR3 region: CASSLTRASYNEQFF. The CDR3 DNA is TGTGCCAGCTCATTGACACGTGCTTCCTACAATGAGCAGTTCTTC. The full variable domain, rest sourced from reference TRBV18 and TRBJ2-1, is NAGVMQNPRHLVRRRGQEARLRCSPMKGHSHVYWYRQLPEEGLKFMVYLQKENIIDESGMPKERFSAEFPKEGPSILRIQQVVRGDSAAYFCASSLTRASYNEQFFGPGTRLTVL.

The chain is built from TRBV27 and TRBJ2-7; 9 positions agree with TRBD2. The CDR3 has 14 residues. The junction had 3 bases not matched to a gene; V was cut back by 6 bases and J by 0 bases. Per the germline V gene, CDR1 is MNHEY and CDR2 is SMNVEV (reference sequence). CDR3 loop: CASRDSGSSYEQYF. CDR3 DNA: TGTGCCAGCAGGGATAGCGGGAGCTCCTACGAGCAGTACTTC.

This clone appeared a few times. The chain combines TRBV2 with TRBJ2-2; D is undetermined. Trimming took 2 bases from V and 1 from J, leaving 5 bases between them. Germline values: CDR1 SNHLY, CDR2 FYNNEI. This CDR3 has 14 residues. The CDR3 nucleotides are TGTGCCAGCAGTGAATGGGGGAACACCGGGGAGCTGTTTTTT. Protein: CASSEWGNTGELFF.

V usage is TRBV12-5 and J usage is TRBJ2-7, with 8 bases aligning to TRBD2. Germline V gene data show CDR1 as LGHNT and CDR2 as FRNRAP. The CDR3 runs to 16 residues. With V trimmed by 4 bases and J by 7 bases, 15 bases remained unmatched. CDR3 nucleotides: TGTGCTAGTGGTTGGGGGACCGGGACTAGATTCTATGAGCAGTACTTC. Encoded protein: CASGWGTGTRFYEQYF.

CDR3 bases: TGTGCCAGCAGGACTAGCGGGAGAAGCTCCTACGAGCAGTACTTC. Protein product: CASRTSGRSSYEQYF. The chain is built from TRBV6-6 and TRBJ2-5, with 12 bases aligning to TRBD2. The J call may be in error: the DNA end matches TRBJ2-7 better. There are 15 residues in the CDR3. The germline CDR1 and CDR2 sequences are MNHNY and SVGAGI (reference sequence).